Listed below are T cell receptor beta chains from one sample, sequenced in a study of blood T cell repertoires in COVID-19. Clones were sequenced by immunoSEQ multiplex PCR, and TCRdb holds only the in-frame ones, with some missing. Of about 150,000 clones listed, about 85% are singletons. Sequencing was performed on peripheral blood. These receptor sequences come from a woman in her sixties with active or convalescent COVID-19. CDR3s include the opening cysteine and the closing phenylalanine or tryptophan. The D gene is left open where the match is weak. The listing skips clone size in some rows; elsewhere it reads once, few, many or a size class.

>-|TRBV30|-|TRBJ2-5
CAWTPAVGAWETQYF
TGTGCCTGGACGCCGGCCGTTGGGGCTTGGGAGACCCAGTACTTC
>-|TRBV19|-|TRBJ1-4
CASSGEGVRTNEKLFF
TGTGCCAGTAGTGGCGAGGGAGTTCGGACTAATGAAAAACTGTTTTTT
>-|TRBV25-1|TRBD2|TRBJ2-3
CASSGWTSGGSDTQYF
TGTGCCAGCAGTGGGTGGACTAGCGGGGGTTCAGATACGCAGTATTTT
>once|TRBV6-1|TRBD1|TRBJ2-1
CASSERLGQGAWEQFF
TGTGCCAGCAGTGAAAGGTTGGGACAGGGGGCTTGGGAGCAGTTCTTC
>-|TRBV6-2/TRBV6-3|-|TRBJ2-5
CASSPYRGETQYF
TGTGCCAGCAGCCCTTATAGGGGCGAGACCCAGTACTTC
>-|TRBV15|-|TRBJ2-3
CATSRGREGLADTQYF
TGTGCCACCAGCAGGGGCCGGGAAGGGTTGGCAGATACGCAGTATTTT
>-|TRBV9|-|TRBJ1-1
CASRSGLTANTEAFF
TGTGCCAGCAGATCAGGACTAACAGCGAACACTGAAGCTTTCTTT
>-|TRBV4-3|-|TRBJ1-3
CASSQEILPGNTIYF
TGCGCCAGCAGCCAAGAGATTCTACCCGGAAACACCATATATTTT
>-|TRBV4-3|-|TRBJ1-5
CASSQSGYGNQPQHF
TGCGCCAGCAGCCAGTCGGGATACGGCAATCAGCCCCAGCATTTT
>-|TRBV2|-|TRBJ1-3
CASSLESSGNTIYF
TGTGCCAGCAGTCTAGAGAGCTCTGGAAACACCATATATTTT
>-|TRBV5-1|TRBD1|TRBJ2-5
CASSAGTARETQYF
TGCGCCAGCAGCGCCGGGACAGCTCGGGAGACCCAGTACTTC
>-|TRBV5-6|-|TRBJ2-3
CASSRLQGFTDTQYF
TGTGCCAGCAGCAGACTCCAGGGGTTCACAGATACGCAGTATTTT
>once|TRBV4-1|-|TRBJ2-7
CASSQDDLREQYF
TGCGCCAGCAGCCAAGACGACCTGCGGGAGCAGTACTTC
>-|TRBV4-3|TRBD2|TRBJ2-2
CASSQLIAGGTGELFF
TGCGCCAGCAGCCAACTGATAGCGGGGGGGACCGGGGAGCTGTTTTTT